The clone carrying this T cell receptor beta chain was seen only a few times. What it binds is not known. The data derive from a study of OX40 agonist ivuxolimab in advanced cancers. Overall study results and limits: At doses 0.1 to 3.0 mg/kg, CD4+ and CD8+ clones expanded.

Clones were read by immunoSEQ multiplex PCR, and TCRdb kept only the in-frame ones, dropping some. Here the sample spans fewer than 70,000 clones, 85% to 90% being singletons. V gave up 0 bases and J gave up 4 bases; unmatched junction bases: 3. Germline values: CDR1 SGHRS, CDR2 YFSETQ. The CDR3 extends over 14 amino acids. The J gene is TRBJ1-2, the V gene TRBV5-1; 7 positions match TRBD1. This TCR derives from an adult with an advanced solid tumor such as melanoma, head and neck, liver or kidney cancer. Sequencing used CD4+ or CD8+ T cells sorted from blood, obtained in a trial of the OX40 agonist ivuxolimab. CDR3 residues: CASSLDGQVYGYTF. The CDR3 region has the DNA TGCGCCAGCAGCTTGGACGGACAGGTCTATGGCTACACCTTC.